These 16 T cell receptor beta chains share one sample of origin, sequenced in a study of beta chain features in type 1 diabetes. Every isolated RNA sample was fully reverse transcribed, so sequencing captured expressed TCRB transcripts. Clones were read by immunoSEQ multiplex PCR, and TCRdb kept only the in-frame ones, dropping some. Counted here are 130,000 or so clones, 9.5% to 10% occurring once; the ten biggest clones make up about 0.6%. Sequencing used central memory CD4+ T cells from blood. The receptors were sampled from a woman aged 40 to 50 in good health.

The sample holds a few counts of this clone. This chain connects TRBV19 to TRBJ1-1; 7 nucleotides agree with TRBD1. This CDR3 is 15 amino acids long. Germline CDR1 LNHDA, CDR2 SQIVND (reference sequence). The trim removed 6 bases at V and 1 base at J, leaving 8 bases unmatched. The CDR3 coding sequence is TGTGCCAGTAGGGAAAGACAGGGAACGAACACTGAAGCTTTCTTT. It translates to CASRERQGTNTEAFF.

The V call is TRBV5-6, the J call TRBJ2-6; 10 bases line up with TRBD1. The germline V gene encodes CDR1 SGHDT and CDR2 YYEEEE. CDR3 size: 17 residues. After removal of 3 bases from V and 1 base from J, the junction contained 4 bases not matched to a gene. CDR3 residues: CASSSTGGWSGANVLTF. The CDR3, as DNA: TGTGCCAGCAGCTCGACAGGGGGCTGGTCTGGGGCCAACGTCCTGACTTTC.

The chain couples TRBV6-5 to TRBJ2-5, with 8 bases lining up with TRBD2. The CDR3 consists of 15 residues. Germline V CDR1 and CDR2: MNHEY, SVGAGI. With V trimmed by 2 bases and J by 2 bases, 4 bases remained unmatched. The CDR3 region is CASSYGAGVQETQYF. DNA of the CDR3: TGTGCCAGCAGTTACGGAGCGGGGGTGCAAGAGACCCAGTACTTC.

The V call is TRBV2, the J call TRBJ2-5; D is perhaps TRBD2 (5 bases). The germline V and J ends were trimmed by 6 bases and 6 bases, with 5 bases remaining between them. The length of the CDR3 is 10 residues. The germline V gene has CDR1 SNHLY and CDR2 FYNNEI. In DNA form, the CDR3 reads TGTGCCAGCAGCGGGAAGACCCAGTACTTC. This gives the protein CASSGKTQYF.

V and J are TRBV7-8 and TRBJ2-5; TRBD1 matches at 9 bases. V shed 4 bases, J shed 5 bases, and the junction held 5 bases outside the gene matches. CDR1 and CDR2 from the germline V gene are SGHVS and FQNEAQ. The CDR3 has 14 amino acids. The CDR3 nucleotides read TGTGCCAGCAGCTCCACAGGGGGCGGGGAGACCCAGTACTTC. This translates into CASSSTGGGETQYF.

In its sample, this clone was seen a few times. The rearrangement joins TRBV6-5 to TRBJ1-5; TRBD1 matches at 9 bases. The CDR3 is 14 residues long. After removal of 5 bases from V and 6 bases from J, the junction contained 5 bases not matched to a gene. Germline CDR1 reads MNHEY; CDR2 reads SVGAGI. CDR3 DNA: TGTGCCAGCAGTCCAGACAGGGGGGGTCAGCCCCAGCATTTT. Translated, it gives CASSPDRGGQPQHF.

This clone was recorded at least ten times. V usage is TRBV15 and J usage is TRBJ1-2; D call uncertain. Germline assignment: CDR1 LNHNV and CDR2 YYDKDF (reference sequence). Trimming removed 1 base from V and 2 bases from J, with 14 bases in between. The length of the CDR3 is 16 residues. The CDR3 bases are TGTGCCACCAGCAGAGCGGGAAGCGGGCAGAACTATGGCTACACCTTC. This encodes CATSRAGSGQNYGYTF.

This clone is a singleton in its sample. V usage is TRBV9 and J usage is TRBJ2-5; tentatively, D is TRBD1 (6 bases). Trimming stripped 0 bases from V and 4 bases from J, with 16 bases between. Germline CDR1 is SGDLS and CDR2 is YYNGEE. The CDR3 totals 16 residues. The CDR3 bases are TGTGCCAGCAGCGTAGGAGGCAGGGGATGGGGAGAGACCCAGTACTTC. Translating gives CASSVGGRGWGETQYF.

There are a few counts of this clone. The rearrangement uses TRBV12-5 and TRBJ2-3, with D tentatively TRBD2 (6 bases). CDR3 length equals 14 residues. V lost 3 bases to trimming and J lost 2 bases, with 9 bases between them. CDR1 is LGHNT, CDR2 FRNRAP, per germline. In nucleotides, the CDR3 is TGTGCTAGTGGTTTCGGCGGGGCCACAGATACGCAGTATTTT. Residues: CASGFGGATDTQYF.

This clone occurred a few times. This chain connects TRBV6-4 to TRBJ2-3; 8 bases are shared with TRBD2. The V and J ends lost 3 bases and 0 bases, in that order; junction bases with no gene match: 8. The CDR3 runs to 17 residues. The germline V gene has CDR1 MRHNA and CDR2 SNTAGT. The CDR3 loop is CASSEAVSGASTDTQYF. CDR3 coding DNA: TGTGCCAGCAGTGAAGCCGTTAGCGGGGCTAGCACAGATACGCAGTATTTT.

The chain is built from TRBV29-1 and TRBJ2-5; D is uncertain. The germline V and J ends were trimmed by 4 bases and 1 base, with 7 bases remaining between them. The CDR3 loop spans 12 amino acids. The germline V gene encodes CDR1 SQVTM and CDR2 ANQGSEA. CDR3 sequence reads: CSVVISQETQYF. In nucleotides, the CDR3 is TGCAGCGTTGTGATCAGCCAAGAGACCCAGTACTTC.

This clone was detected a few times. This chain links TRBV10-3 with TRBJ1-1; D perhaps matches TRBD1 (6 bases). V lost 6 bases and J 8 bases, leaving 13 bases between the germline ends. CDR3 length: 12 amino acids. The germline gives CDR1 ENHRY, CDR2 SYGVKD. CDR3 sequence: CAIRGAGVEAFF. The DNA for the CDR3 is TGTGCCATCAGAGGTGCAGGGGTAGAAGCTTTCTTT.

This clone turned up a few times. This chain connects TRBV27 to TRBJ2-3; TRBD2 aligns across 8 bases. J was trimmed by 0 bases and V by 2 bases; bases with no gene match: 16. This CDR3 is built from 20 residues. Per the germline V gene, CDR1 is MNHEY and CDR2 is SMNVEV (reference sequence). The CDR3 DNA reads TGTGCCAGCAGTTTACCTCCTGGTAGCGGGGACTCACGGAGCACAGATACGCAGTATTTT. Residues: CASSLPPGSGDSRSTDTQYF.

In this sample, this clone turned up a few times. This same CDR3 is encoded by further DNA sequences in the sample. The rearrangement joins TRBV5-6 to TRBJ1-5; TRBD1 is a possible D gene (5 bases). V was pared by 0 bases and J by 1 base, with 8 bases between. This CDR3 region has 15 residues. CDR1 is SGHDT and CDR2 is YYEEEE in the germline V gene. CDR3 sequence: CASSLAGGSNQPQHF. DNA of the CDR3: TGTGCCAGCAGCTTGGCCGGGGGGAGCAATCAGCCCCAGCATTTT.

This clone came up a few times. The chain combines TRBV7-2 with TRBJ1-2, with D unresolved. CDR1 is SGHTA and CDR2 is FQGNSA in the germline V gene. The CDR3 loop spans 14 amino acids. V was cut by 6 bases and J by 4 bases, with 15 bases left in between. Here the CDR3 DNA reads TGTGCCAGCAGGAAACCCCCGCGGCTCTATGGCTACACCTTC. Translated: CASRKPPRLYGYTF.

The J gene is TRBJ2-5, the V gene TRBV5-6, with 12 bases fitting TRBD2. J was trimmed by 5 bases and V by 5 bases; bases with no gene match: 7. This CDR3 comprises 15 residues. Germline values: CDR1 SGHDT, CDR2 YYEEEE. The CDR3 spells CASSLTSGSLETQYF. The CDR3 coding sequence is TGTGCCAGCAGTCTGACTAGCGGGAGTCTGGAGACCCAGTACTTC.